The 19 T cell receptor beta chains below all came from one sample that was sequenced in a study of follicular helper T cells after annual influenza vaccination. Assay used: immunoSEQ multiplex PCR; TCRdb lists only in-frame clones, some missing. The sample includes 700 or so clones, about two thirds seen only once; the top ten take 6.9%. Indicated time point: 2013-2014 season, 7 days after vaccination. The material was CXCR5+ CD38+ circulating T follicular helper cells from blood, obtained 7 days after influenza vaccination. This sample's subset: circulating Tfh, non-naive CD4+CXCR5+PD-1+ (ICOS+CD38+ or ICOS-CD38-). The receptors here all came from an adult who received the influenza vaccine.

This chain uses TRBV6-1 with TRBJ1-5; a weak D match, TRBD1 (5 bases). This CDR3 comprises 15 residues. Between the trimmed V and J ends, which lost 0 bases and 6 bases, there was a span of 12 bases. Germline V gene sequence: CDR1 MNHNS, CDR2 SASEGT. The CDR3 DNA reads TGTGCCAGCAGTGAAGCTAGGGAAAGGGGTCAGCCCCAGCATTTT. Translated: CASSEARERGQPQHF.

V is TRBV5-1 and J is TRBJ2-3, with 10 bases aligning to TRBD2. Germline V gene data show CDR1 as SGHRS and CDR2 as YFSETQ. After removal of 4 bases from V and 2 bases from J, the junction contained 7 bases not matched to a gene. The CDR3 has 16 amino acids. This CDR3 reads CASSLQTSGSTDTQYF. DNA of the CDR3: TGCGCCAGCAGCCTACAGACTAGCGGGTCCACAGATACGCAGTATTTT.

The chain has TRBV5-1 and TRBJ1-2; TRBD1 matches at 11 bases. This CDR3 spans 13 amino acids. The V and J ends lost 9 bases and 7 bases, in that order; junction bases with no gene match: 8. The germline V gene encodes CDR1 SGHRS and CDR2 YFSETQ. Written as DNA, the CDR3 is TGCGCCACCCGGACAGGGGGCGTCTTTGGCTACACCTTC. Translated: CATRTGGVFGYTF.

This chain connects TRBV9 to TRBJ2-1; TRBD2 matches 8 bases. The CDR3 spans 15 residues. V lost 4 bases to trimming and J lost 5 bases; unmatched junction nucleotides: 8. CDR1 and CDR2 (germline): SGDLS, YYNGEE. CDR3 sequence: CASSPSGSANNEQFF. The CDR3 DNA is TGTGCCAGCAGCCCCAGCGGGAGCGCCAACAATGAGCAGTTCTTC.

V is TRBV14 and J is TRBJ2-5, with TRBD1 identical over 11 bases. There are 18 residues in the CDR3. The trim removed 0 bases at V and 1 base at J, leaving 7 bases unmatched. Germline loops: CDR1 SGHDN, CDR2 FVKESK. CDR3 loop: CASSQDLRDRGSQETQYF. DNA for the CDR3: TGTGCCAGCAGCCAAGATCTCCGGGACAGGGGGTCCCAAGAGACCCAGTACTTC.

This clone occurred a few times. This chain links TRBV10-1 with TRBJ1-4; D possibly corresponds to TRBD1 (6 bases). CDR3 length: 15 amino acids. Per germline, CDR1 WNHNN and CDR2 SYGVQD (reference sequence). V dropped 6 bases and J dropped 3 bases, with 14 bases sitting between them. CDR3 amino acids: CASRTIGTSNEKLFF. The CDR3 nucleotides are TGCGCCAGCAGAACAATAGGGACATCTAATGAAAAACTGTTTTTT.

This clone came up once. Here the CDR3 reads CASRSVPRSQPQHF. CDR3 nucleotide sequence: TGTGCCAGCAGATCCGTCCCGAGGAGTCAGCCCCAGCATTTT. The gene calls are TRBV6-6 and TRBJ1-5; D uncertain. Trimming took off 6 bases at V and 6 bases at J, with 15 bases between the two ends. Germline values: CDR1 MNHNY, CDR2 SVGAGI (reference sequence). The CDR3 is 14 amino acids.

The genes are TRBV6-5 and TRBJ2-1, with D unresolved. V lost 4 bases and J lost 0, with 7 bases in between. The CDR3 sequence is 14 residues long. Per germline, CDR1 MNHEY and CDR2 SVGAGI. The CDR3 here is CASSSRSSYNEQFF. CDR3 in DNA: TGTGCCAGCAGTTCCCGGAGCTCCTACAATGAGCAGTTCTTC.

This chain uses TRBV27 with TRBJ2-2, with D unclear. In germline, CDR1 is MNHEY, CDR2 SMNVEV (reference sequence). The CDR3 has 13 amino acids. V lost 5 bases, J lost 4 bases, and 8 bases lay in between. The CDR3 loop is CASSVGGTGELFF. The CDR3 DNA is TGTGCCAGCAGTGTAGGTGGCACCGGGGAGCTGTTTTTT.

This clone was recorded a few times. CDR3 protein: CASSSQFEQYF. For the CDR3, the DNA is TGTGCCAGCAGTTCCCAGTTCGAGCAGTACTTC. The chain uses TRBV6-5 and TRBJ2-7; D is unclear. The germline V gene has CDR1 MNHEY and CDR2 SVGAGI. With 4 bases removed from V and 6 bases from J, the gap between germline ends came to 7 bases. The CDR3 covers 11 residues.

The chain is built from TRBV6-1 and TRBJ2-5; the D gene could be TRBD1 or TRBD2 (5 bases each). The CDR3 runs 14 residues. Germline V gene sequence: CDR1 MNHNS, CDR2 SASEGT. Trimming took 1 base from V and 4 from J, leaving 10 bases between them. CDR3 DNA: TGTGCCAGCAGTGAAGGGGCAGGGAGAGAGACCCAGTACTTC. Its translation: CASSEGAGRETQYF.

The rearrangement uses TRBV7-9 and TRBJ1-2; D unclear. The CDR3 totals 12 residues. The germline V and J ends were trimmed by 8 bases and 3 bases, with 10 bases remaining between them. CDR1 and CDR2 (germline): SEHNR, FQNEAQ (reference sequence). DNA of the CDR3: TGTGCCAGCGAAGCAGTCTACTATGGCTACACCTTC. Protein product: CASEAVYYGYTF.

V is TRBV5-1 and J is TRBJ2-4, with 8 positions matching TRBD1. Germline trimming cut 4 bases from V and 2 bases from J; bases unmatched to any gene: 5. The CDR3 is 15 residues long. Germline CDR1 and CDR2: SGHRS and YFSETQ. CDR3 DNA: TGCGCCAGCAGCGCCTGGACAGGGACCAAAAACATTCAGTACTTC. This gives the protein CASSAWTGTKNIQYF.

CDR3 sequence (DNA): TGCAGCGCCAAGCGCCAGGGACACACTGAAGCTTTCTTT. Residues: CSAKRQGHTEAFF. V is TRBV29-1 and J is TRBJ1-1; tentatively, D is TRBD1 (5 bases). This CDR3 comprises 13 residues. Trimming cost V 7 bases and J 3 bases, with 15 bases left between them. Germline V gives CDR1 SQVTM, CDR2 ANQGSEA.

The chain is built from TRBV7-4 and TRBJ1-4, with TRBD1 identical over 7 bases. Germline V CDR1 and CDR2: SGHVT, SQSDAQ. The CDR3 spans 17 residues. Trimming at V came to 3 bases and at J to 0 bases, leaving 7 bases not matched to a gene. The CDR3 DNA reads TGTGCCAGCAGCTTCTTGGACAGGTGGGCAACTAATGAAAAACTGTTTTTT. Translation: CASSFLDRWATNEKLFF.

The V call is TRBV7-2, the J call TRBJ1-1, with 8 bases aligning to TRBD1. Germline V gene sequence: CDR1 SGHTA, CDR2 FQGNSA. This CDR3 contains 16 residues. V lost 3 bases to trimming and J lost 4 bases; unmatched junction nucleotides: 10. The CDR3 bases are TGTGCCAGCAGCTTCCGGCAGGGGGCCGTTGGCACTGAAGCTTTCTTT. Its translation: CASSFRQGAVGTEAFF.

This sequence joins TRBV27 and TRBJ1-5; D gene unclear. This CDR3 has 16 residues. Germline V lookup: CDR1 MNHEY, CDR2 SMNVEV (reference sequence). Deletions cut 3 bases from V and 4 bases from J, with 16 bases between. In nucleotides, the CDR3 is TGTGCCAGCAGTTTCCTTTCCGTGGGAGGGAATCAGCCCCAGCATTTT. Translated: CASSFLSVGGNQPQHF.

This sequence joins TRBV10-3 and TRBJ2-5, with 14 bases lining up with TRBD2. This CDR3 has 16 amino acids. Germline CDR1 ENHRY, CDR2 SYGVKD. Unmatched junction bases numbered 5, after V lost 5 bases and J lost 3 bases. This chain's CDR3 is CAISKGTSGGEETQYF. The CDR3 coding sequence is TGTGCCATCAGTAAGGGGACTAGCGGGGGAGAAGAGACCCAGTACTTC.

The chain recombines TRBV7-2 with TRBJ1-4; 7 nucleotides line up with TRBD1. This CDR3 comprises 15 residues. The V gene's germline CDR1 is SGHTA and CDR2 FQGNSA. V lost 5 bases to trimming and J lost 3 bases; unmatched junction nucleotides: 6. CDR3 amino acids: CASSLNRGANEKLFF. DNA of the CDR3: TGTGCCAGCAGCCTAAACAGGGGAGCTAATGAAAAACTGTTTTTT.